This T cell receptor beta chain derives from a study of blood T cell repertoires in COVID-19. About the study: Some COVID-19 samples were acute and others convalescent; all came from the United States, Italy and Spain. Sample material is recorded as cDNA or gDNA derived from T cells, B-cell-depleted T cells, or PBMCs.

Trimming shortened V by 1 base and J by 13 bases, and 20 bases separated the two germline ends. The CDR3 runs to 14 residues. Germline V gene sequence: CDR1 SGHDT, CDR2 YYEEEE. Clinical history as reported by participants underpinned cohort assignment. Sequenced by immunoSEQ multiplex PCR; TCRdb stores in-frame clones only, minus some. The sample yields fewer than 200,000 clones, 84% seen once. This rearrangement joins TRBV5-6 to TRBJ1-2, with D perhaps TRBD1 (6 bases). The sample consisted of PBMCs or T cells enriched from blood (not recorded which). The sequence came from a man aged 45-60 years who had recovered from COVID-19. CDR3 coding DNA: TGTGCCAGCAGCTTGTACGGCAGGGGCCGCCCCTCCACCTTC. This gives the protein CASSLYGRGRPSTF.